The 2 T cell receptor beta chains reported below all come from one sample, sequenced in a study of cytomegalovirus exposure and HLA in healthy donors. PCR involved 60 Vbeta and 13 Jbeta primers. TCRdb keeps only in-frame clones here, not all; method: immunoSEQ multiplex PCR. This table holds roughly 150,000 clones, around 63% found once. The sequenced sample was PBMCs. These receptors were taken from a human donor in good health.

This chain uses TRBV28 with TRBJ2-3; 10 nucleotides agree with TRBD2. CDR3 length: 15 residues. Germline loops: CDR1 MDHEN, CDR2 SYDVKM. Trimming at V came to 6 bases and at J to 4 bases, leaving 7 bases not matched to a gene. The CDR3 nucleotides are TGTGCCAGCAGCCCTAGCGGGAGTATCGCAGATACGCAGTATTTT. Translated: CASSPSGSIADTQYF.

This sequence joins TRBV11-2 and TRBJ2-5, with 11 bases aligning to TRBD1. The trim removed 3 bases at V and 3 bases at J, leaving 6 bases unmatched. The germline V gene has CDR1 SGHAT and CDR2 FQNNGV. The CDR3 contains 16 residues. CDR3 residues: CASSFAPGQGEETQYF. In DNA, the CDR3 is TGTGCCAGCAGCTTCGCTCCGGGACAGGGGGAAGAGACCCAGTACTTC.